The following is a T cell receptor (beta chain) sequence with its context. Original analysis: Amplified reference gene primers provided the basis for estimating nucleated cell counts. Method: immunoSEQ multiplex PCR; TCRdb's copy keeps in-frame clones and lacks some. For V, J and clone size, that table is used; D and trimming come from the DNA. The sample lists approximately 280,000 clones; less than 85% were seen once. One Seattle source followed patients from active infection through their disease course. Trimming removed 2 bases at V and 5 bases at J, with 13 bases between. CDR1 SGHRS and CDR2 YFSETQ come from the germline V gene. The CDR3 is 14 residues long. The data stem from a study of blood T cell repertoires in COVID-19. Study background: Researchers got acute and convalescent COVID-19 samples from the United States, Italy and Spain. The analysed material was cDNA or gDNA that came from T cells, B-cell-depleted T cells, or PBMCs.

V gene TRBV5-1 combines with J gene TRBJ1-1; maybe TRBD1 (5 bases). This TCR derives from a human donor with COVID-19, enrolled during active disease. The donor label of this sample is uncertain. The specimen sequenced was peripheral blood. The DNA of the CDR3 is TGCGCCAGCAGCTTCCTGCAGGGTGGTACTGAAGCTTTCTTT. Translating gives CASSFLQGGTEAFF.